The 10 T cell receptor beta chains presented below share a single source sample, sequenced in a study of cytomegalovirus exposure and HLA in healthy donors. The primer mix had 60 Vbeta and 13 Jbeta primers. Measured with immunoSEQ multiplex PCR; TCRdb has only the in-frame clones, and not every one. The sample has around 94,000 clones, around four fifths seen once. Sequencing used PBMCs. The receptors here all came from a male donor in good health and CMV-seropositive.

This rearrangement joins TRBV6-1 to TRBJ1-3, with D possibly matching TRBD1 (5 bases). The CDR3 is made up of 21 amino acids. Germline lookup yields CDR1 MNHNS and CDR2 SASEGT. V dropped 2 bases and J dropped 0 bases, with 26 bases sitting between them. CDR3 nucleotide sequence: TGTGCCAGCAGTGAATTTCAAGGTTTTACCTGGGGCCTCTCCTCTGGAAACACCATATATTTT. Its protein is CASSEFQGFTWGLSSGNTIYF.

This clone was picked up a small number of times. The chain joins TRBV25-1 to TRBJ1-2; 8 nucleotides align to TRBD1. The CDR3 length is 15 residues. The V gene end was trimmed by 5 bases and the J gene end by 8 bases; junction bases not matched to a gene: 13. Looked up from germline, CDR1 is MGHDK and CDR2 is SYGVNS. The CDR3, as DNA: TGTGCCAGCAGTTTCGCAAACGGACAGGGTATAGGCTACACCTTC. Protein sequence: CASSFANGQGIGYTF.

This sequence joins TRBV7-6 and TRBJ2-7; 11 bases fit TRBD2. V gave up 5 bases and J gave up 2 bases; unmatched junction bases: 11. The germline CDR1 and CDR2 sequences are SGHVS and FNYEAQ. This CDR3 region has 17 residues. The CDR3 loop reads CASSPQTSGDWAYEQYF. CDR3 coding DNA: TGTGCCAGCAGCCCGCAGACTAGCGGGGACTGGGCCTACGAGCAGTACTTC.

This chain joins TRBV7-2 and TRBJ2-5; 9 bases agree with TRBD1. Trimming took 3 bases from V and 5 from J; bases not matched to a gene: 1. The V gene's germline CDR1 is SGHTA and CDR2 FQGNSA. The CDR3 has 13 amino acids. CDR3 amino acids: CASSFDRGETQYF. The DNA of the CDR3 is TGTGCCAGCAGCTTCGACAGGGGGGAGACCCAGTACTTC.

As to this clone: The same CDR3 arises from other DNA sequences in this sample as well. The chain links TRBV18 to TRBJ2-3; TRBD2 matches 8 bases. V lost 3 bases, J lost 0 bases, and 2 bases stayed unmatched. This CDR3 has 15 residues. Germline lookup yields CDR1 KGHSH and CDR2 LQKENI. The CDR3 coding sequence is TGTGCCAGCTCACCCACTAGCGGAAGCACAGATACGCAGTATTTT. As protein: CASSPTSGSTDTQYF.

V usage is TRBV7-9 and J usage is TRBJ1-2; D gene uncertain. This CDR3 spans 15 amino acids. Germline V CDR1 and CDR2: SEHNR, FQNEAQ (reference sequence). Trimming left V 1 base short and J 1 base short, with 10 bases between. DNA of the CDR3: TGTGCCAGCAGCTTAGATGTCCCGAGTAACTATGGCTACACCTTC. Its protein is CASSLDVPSNYGYTF.

The V and J genes are TRBV7-8 and TRBJ2-5; 7 bases match TRBD1. Per the germline V gene, CDR1 is SGHVS and CDR2 is FQNEAQ. This CDR3 is 15 amino acids long. V lost 5 bases and J lost 5; bases outside the gene matches: 11. The CDR3 coding sequence is TGTGCCAGCAGCATGAACAGGGGAAGATCGGAGACCCAGTACTTC. Amino acid sequence: CASSMNRGRSETQYF.

V gene TRBV15 combines with J gene TRBJ1-3; D is uncertain. V lost 1 base to trimming and J lost 0 bases, with 10 bases between them. CDR1 and CDR2 from the germline V gene are LNHNV and YYDKDF (reference sequence). The CDR3 is made up of 16 amino acids. This CDR3 reads CATSRGLQRSGNTIYF. CDR3 DNA sequence: TGTGCCACCAGCAGAGGACTTCAGCGCTCTGGAAACACCATATATTTT.

The chain combines TRBV11-2 with TRBJ2-5; D is unclear. Germline lookup yields CDR1 SGHAT and CDR2 FQNNGV. Trimming left V 5 bases short and J 3 bases short, with 7 bases between. CDR3 length equals 12 residues. In DNA form, the CDR3 reads TGTGCCAGCAGCCCAGTGGAAGAGACCCAGTACTTC. Amino acid sequence: CASSPVEETQYF.

V and J are TRBV29-1 and TRBJ2-6; TRBD1 matches 7 bases. J gave up 0 bases and V 6 bases, and 11 bases lay outside the gene matches. The CDR3 runs 17 residues. Germline CDR1 and CDR2: SQVTM and ANQGSEA. The DNA of the CDR3 is TGCAGCGTAGCCAGCCGGGACAGCTTCTCTGGGGCCAACGTCCTGACTTTC. It specifies CSVASRDSFSGANVLTF. The whole variable domain, filled in from reference TRBV29-1 and TRBJ2-6, reads SAVISQKPSRDICQRGTSLTIQCQVDSQVTMMFWYRQQPGQSLTLIATANQGSEATYESGFVIDKFPISRPNLTFSTLTVSNMSPEDSSIYLCSVASRDSFSGANVLTFGAGSRLTVL.